Below are 9 T cell receptor beta chains sequenced from a single sample in a study of blood T cell repertoires in COVID-19. This table comes from immunoSEQ multiplex PCR, and its TCRdb copy is limited to in-frame clones, with some not included. The data contain about 360,000 clones, over 70% of them seen just once; the ten biggest clones take up roughly 3%. Sequenced sample: peripheral blood. Receptors originate from a man between 25 and 39 years old with active or convalescent COVID-19.

A word on this clone: At one of its ends the junction is not consistent with the germline gene, which may arise from a read error. V usage is TRBV18 and J usage is TRBJ2-5; D is unresolved. CDR1 and CDR2 from the germline V gene are KGHSH and LQKENI. There are 8 residues in the CDR3. Written as DNA, the CDR3 is TGTGCCAGCTCGCCCTCGGACTTC. Translation gives CASSPSDF.

The V and J genes are TRBV18 and TRBJ2-3; TRBD1 aligns across 8 bases. The V and J ends lost 4 bases and 6 bases, in that order; junction bases with no gene match: 6. The CDR3 loop spans 14 amino acids. Germline V CDR1 and CDR2: KGHSH, LQKENI. DNA for the CDR3: TGTGCCAGCTCACAGACAGGGGAAGCGGATACGCAGTATTTT. This gives the protein CASSQTGEADTQYF. Variable domain in full (rest from reference TRBV18 and TRBJ2-3): NAGVMQNPRHLVRRRGQEARLRCSPMKGHSHVYWYRQLPEEGLKFMVYLQKENIIDESGMPKERFSAEFPKEGPSILRIQQVVRGDSAAYFCASSQTGEADTQYFGPGTRLTVL.

For the CDR3, the DNA is TGTGCCAGCAGCTTAGTTCAGGGTTTGACCGGGGAGCTGTTTTTT. As protein: CASSLVQGLTGELFF. V is TRBV7-8 and J is TRBJ2-2; D is perhaps TRBD1 (5 bases). Germline V lookup: CDR1 SGHVS, CDR2 FQNEAQ. V lost 1 base to trimming and J lost 5 bases, with 11 bases between them. CDR3 size: 15 residues.

This clone came up once. This chain joins TRBV12-3 or TRBV12-4 and TRBJ1-1, with D tentatively TRBD1 (6 bases). The CDR3 covers 13 residues. Trimming took 2 bases from V and 11 from J, leaving 15 bases between them. CDR3 residues: CASSLSGGGDAFF. As DNA, the CDR3 is TGTGCCAGCAGTTTATCAGGAGGGGGGGACGCTTTCTTT.

The chain links TRBV11-2 to TRBJ1-5; D call uncertain. This CDR3 is built from 12 residues. Trimming left V 2 bases short and J 9 bases short, with 8 bases between. Germline lookup yields CDR1 SGHAT and CDR2 FQNNGV. CDR3 nucleotides: TGTGCCAGCAGCTTACCTACGGGGCCCCAGCATTTT. As protein: CASSLPTGPQHF.

The sample holds one count of this clone. This sequence joins TRBV3-1 (or the pseudogene TRBV3-2) and TRBJ2-3, with D possibly matching TRBD2 (6 bases). The germline V gene has CDR1 LGHDT and CDR2 YNNKEL (reference sequence). Trimming took 1 base from V and 1 from J, leaving 21 bases between them. The CDR3 extends over 19 amino acids. As DNA, the CDR3 is TGTGCCAGCAGCCAAGCTGGGACTCCTCCGGGGACGGGCACAGATACGCAGTATTTT. Amino acids: CASSQAGTPPGTGTDTQYF.

Details on this clone: With only one base between it and a far larger clone, this is likely a read error. This CDR3 is also generated by other DNA sequences in the sample. In DNA, the CDR3 is TGTGCCAGCAGCCTACAGGGGAACACTGAAGCTTTCTTT. Residues: CASSLQGNTEAFF. V gene TRBV3-1 (or the pseudogene TRBV3-2) combines with J gene TRBJ1-1; possible D gene TRBD1, 6 bases. This CDR3 contains 13 residues. Germline V gene data show CDR1 as LGHDT and CDR2 as YNNKEL (reference sequence). V was trimmed by 4 bases and J by 1 base, leaving 7 bases between them.

The genes are TRBV6-1 and TRBJ1-1; no clear D gene. Trimming stripped 3 bases from V and 0 bases from J, with 8 bases between. CDR3 length: 14 amino acids. Germline V gives CDR1 MNHNS, CDR2 SASEGT. CDR3 coding DNA: TGTGCCAGCAGTGACCCCCATCTGAACACTGAAGCTTTCTTT. This encodes CASSDPHLNTEAFF.

The gene calls are TRBV29-1 and TRBJ2-1, with 15 positions matching TRBD2. Germline V gene data show CDR1 as SQVTM and CDR2 as ANQGSEA. The CDR3 contains 14 residues. Trimming took 6 bases from V and 10 from J; bases not matched to a gene: 7. CDR3 nucleotide sequence: TGCAGCGTCAGGGGACTAGCGGGAGGATCGGAGCAGTTCTTC. This codes for CSVRGLAGGSEQFF.